This T cell receptor beta chain was sequenced in a study of blood T cells in healthy people across ages (dated by TCRdb to between 2015 and 2016). Some background on the complete study: Template switching captured roughly one uniquely barcoded TCR beta cDNA molecule per two T cells in model experiments. To track age-related changes in TCR beta repertoire diversity, the study relied on deep sequencing normalized with unique cDNA molecular identifiers. The donors were divided into four age groups: young (average roughly 17 years), middle-aged (about 39), aged (about 56) and long-lived (roughly 82). To avoid experimental bias, donors of different ages were randomly spread across the sequencing lanes. Two additional independent replicas of 1 million unique cDNA reads from the same blood draw were analyzed for two donors (one aged 18 to 30 and one aged 80 or older).

This clonotype was counted at least ten times. The target of this receptor is not known. Per-base quality was not reported, and no clone a single base away is much larger than it. Library creation used 5' RACE. Sequencing instrument: Illumina HiSeq 2500. A second roughly 6 to 12 cycle PCR used a sample-barcoded 5' primer and a J-beta primer mix. Each TCR beta cDNA molecule received a unique molecular identifier from a template-switch 5' adaptor carrying 12 random nucleotides. At least 3 million CDR3-containing paired-end reads were obtained from each sample. The Mint cDNA synthesis kit, primed by a TRBC-specific oligonucleotide, was used to synthesize first-strand cDNA from all RNA. After uracil-DNA glycosylase treatment, a first 18-cycle PCR used universal primers M1SS and BC2_uni_R on all cDNA. Regarding the original processing steps: For normalization, 1 million high-quality reads, each with a distinct molecular identifier, were randomly selected from each sample. Reads with shared molecular identifiers were discarded instead of being binned into consensus sequences. MiTCR, with a Q25 quality threshold and the strictest error-elimination algorithm, was used for CDR3 identification, clonotype clustering and error correction. A nonparametric unseen species model with Euler transformation was used to estimate lower-bound total TCR beta diversity. The raw public reads went through TCRdb reprocessing: fastp at Q25, MiXCR clone calling, in-frame beta chains kept. Each entry is one CDR3 protein sequence, shown with its most common DNA and genes. The authors' filters were not applied to this entry. For this sample there are 1.4 million to 1.5 million distinct CDR3 sequences; 42% appear just once. The ten largest clones take up 7.9% of the sample.

The donors were 40 or so Caucasian individuals from Russia, aged roughly 6 to 90 years, who were systemically healthy. Each donor gave approximately 9.3 milliliters of peripheral blood, collected into EDTA-treated Vacutainer tubes. Ficoll-Paque density-gradient centrifugation was used to isolate PBMCs, with at least 6 million per sample. Trizol reagent was used to extract total RNA from PBMCs, with at least 6 micrograms per sample. Naive CD45RAhigh/CD27high T cell percentages were measured by flow cytometry on a PBMC aliquot from every donor. V is cut by 5 bases and J by 3 bases, and the space between the germline ends is 15 bases. The CDR3 contains 15 residues, cysteine and phenylalanine counted. Just CDR3 DNA is preserved here, 45 bases in frame from base 1. CDR1 and CDR2, per the germline V gene, are SGHTA and FQGNSA. Points the paper makes about the study in general: Compared with the aged group, more naive CD4+ T cells, fewer expanded clones and increased TCR diversity were shown by the long-lived group, suggesting age selection. Estimates of total diversity based on one million sequenced T cells were regarded as lower bounds and as underestimates. Bulk unsorted PBMC profiling prevented conclusive comparison of naive and antigen-experienced compartments. As age increased, observed TCR beta diversity per million T cells dropped in a roughly linear way, and a significant reduction was already evident by age around 41. Observed TCR beta diversity correlated strongly with the percentage of naive T cells measured by flow cytometry. Because the CMV infection status of the donors was unknown, age-related changes in expanded clonotypes may potentially have been confounded.

The specimen sequenced was blood. This sequence originates from a young woman in good health. The chain is encoded by TRBV7-2 joined to TRBJ2-3, with TRBD2 perhaps the D gene, on 5 matching bases. This receptor carries the CDR3 CASSALDWMTDTQYF. Read as DNA, the sequence is TGTGCCAGCAGCGCGCTGGACTGGATGACAGATACGCAGTATTTT. The variable domain in full, with residues beyond the CDR3 obtained from the reference TRBV7-2 and TRBJ2-3 genes, is GAGVSQSPSNKVTEKGKDVELRCDPISGHTALYWYRQSLGQGLEFLIYFQGNSAPDKSGLPSDRFSAERTGGSVSTLTIQRTQQEDSAVYLCASSALDWMTDTQYFGPGTRLTVL.